Presented here are 29 T cell receptor beta chains from one specimen sequenced in a study of control samples from healthy donors and cancer patients. Generated by immunoSEQ multiplex PCR, the TCRdb table keeps only in-frame clones and is missing some. The data contain some 120,000 clones, about 93% of them singletons. Sequenced: blood. These receptors were obtained from a young man in good health.

The chain links TRBV28 to TRBJ1-2; D remains ambiguous. CDR1 MDHEN and CDR2 SYDVKM come from the germline V gene. The CDR3 spans 12 residues. Trimming cost V 6 bases and J 5 bases, with 10 bases left between them. The CDR3, as DNA: TGTGCCAGCAGCCCGACCCCTTATGGCTACACCTTC. Amino acids: CASSPTPYGYTF.

The chain joins TRBV7-9 to TRBJ2-5, with D maybe TRBD1 (6 bases). CDR3 length: 13 amino acids. Germline V lookup: CDR1 SEHNR, CDR2 FQNEAQ (reference sequence). The CDR3 DNA is TGTGCTTCAAGCCGGGACAAGCAAGAGACCCAGTACTTC. Residues: CASSRDKQETQYF.

This sequence joins TRBV6-5 and TRBJ1-2; the D gene is possibly TRBD1 (6 bases). The CDR3 has 15 amino acids. Trimming left V 6 bases short and J 4 bases short, with 18 bases between. The germline gives CDR1 MNHEY, CDR2 SVGAGI. The CDR3 coding sequence is TGTGCCAGCAGCCCCGGGGGGGCAGGGGCCTATGGCTACACCTTC. Translated: CASSPGGAGAYGYTF.

The chain couples TRBV6-5 to TRBJ1-2; D might be TRBD1 (6 bases). Germline assignment: CDR1 MNHEY and CDR2 SVGAGI. The CDR3 totals 14 residues. Between the trimmed V and J ends, which lost 4 bases and 8 bases, there was a span of 17 bases. CDR3 region: CASSSRTQGGGYTF. DNA for the CDR3: TGTGCCAGCAGTTCCAGGACACAGGGAGGGGGCTACACCTTC.

The rearrangement joins TRBV2 to TRBJ1-5; D unclear. CDR3 length: 16 residues. Germline-derived CDR1 and CDR2 are SNHLY and FYNNEI. Trimming shortened V by 3 bases and J by 0 bases, and 12 bases separated the two germline ends. The DNA of the CDR3 is TGTGCCAGCAGTGATCCCCTCAAGGGTAGCAATCAGCCCCAGCATTTT. This codes for CASSDPLKGSNQPQHF.

J is TRBJ1-6 and V is TRBV6-5; D ambiguous. Germline lookup yields CDR1 MNHEY and CDR2 SVGAGI. The CDR3 extends over 14 amino acids. V lost 2 bases, J lost 4 bases, and 6 bases lay in between. DNA for the CDR3: TGTGCCAGCAGTTACGAACCTTATAATTCACCCCTCCACTTT. Residues: CASSYEPYNSPLHF.

The rearrangement links TRBV5-6 to TRBJ1-2, with 10 bases aligning to TRBD1. There are 15 residues in the CDR3. Unmatched junction bases numbered 10, after V lost 4 bases and J lost 7 bases. Germline lookup yields CDR1 SGHDT and CDR2 YYEEEE. This CDR3 reads CASSHRTGGLGGYTF. The CDR3, as DNA: TGTGCCAGCAGCCACCGGACAGGGGGATTGGGTGGCTACACCTTC.

Written as DNA, the CDR3 is TGTGCCAGCAGCTTGAAGGGCAGGTGGGCCACCGGGGAGCTGTTTTTT. The encoded protein is CASSLKGRWATGELFF. The chain recombines TRBV5-5 with TRBJ2-2; D call uncertain. The CDR3 length is 16 residues. The germline V and J ends were trimmed by 1 base and 4 bases, with 14 bases remaining between them. The germline V gene encodes CDR1 SGHKS and CDR2 YYEKEE (reference sequence).

The chain employs TRBV3-1 (or the pseudogene TRBV3-2) and TRBJ2-2; D gene ambiguous. From germline, CDR1 is LGHDT and CDR2 YNNKEL (reference sequence). Trimming took 4 bases from V and 5 from J, leaving 5 bases between them. The CDR3 loop spans 12 amino acids. DNA of the CDR3: TGTGCCAGCAGCCGAGTAACCGGGGAGCTGTTTTTT. This codes for CASSRVTGELFF.

The rearrangement links TRBV10-1 to TRBJ2-2, with D possibly being TRBD1 (5 bases). Germline CDR1 is WNHNN and CDR2 is SYGVQD (reference sequence). V shed 10 bases and J shed 4 bases, with 16 bases lying between them. This CDR3 is built from 14 residues. The CDR3 loop reads CATSRQGSTGELFF. CDR3 sequence (DNA): TGCGCCACCTCACGGCAGGGATCCACCGGGGAGCTGTTTTTT.

The chain couples TRBV6-5 to TRBJ1-2; D unresolved. Germline CDR1 and CDR2: MNHEY and SVGAGI. Deletions cut 4 bases from V and 1 base from J, with 13 bases between. The CDR3 length is 15 residues. CDR3 sequence: CASSSSGEVNYGYTF. As DNA, the CDR3 is TGTGCCAGCAGTTCTTCTGGTGAAGTTAACTATGGCTACACCTTC.

The chain combines TRBV30 with TRBJ1-6, with no clear D. There are 15 residues in the CDR3. Germline CDR1 GTSNPN, CDR2 SVGIG (reference sequence). The V gene lost 0 bases and the J gene lost 6 bases, with 12 bases spanning the gap. CDR3 sequence reads: CAWSVVERSNSPLHF. In DNA, the CDR3 is TGTGCCTGGAGTGTGGTAGAGAGATCTAATTCACCCCTCCACTTT.

The gene calls are TRBV2 and TRBJ1-1; 7 bases agree with TRBD1. Germline-derived CDR1 and CDR2 are SNHLY and FYNNEI. V lost 6 bases and J lost 4; bases outside the gene matches: 11. The CDR3 extends over 15 amino acids. The chain's CDR3 is CASRPRQGVGTEAFF. CDR3 bases: TGTGCCAGCAGACCGAGACAGGGTGTAGGCACTGAAGCTTTCTTT.

The V call is TRBV3-1 (or the pseudogene TRBV3-2), the J call TRBJ2-3; TRBD2 is a possible D gene (5 bases). CDR3 length: 14 amino acids. Trimming left V 1 base short and J 1 base short, with 6 bases between. Germline V gene lookup returns CDR1 LGHDT and CDR2 YNNKEL (reference sequence). Here the CDR3 reads CASSQAGGTDTQYF. CDR3 DNA: TGTGCCAGCAGCCAAGCCGGGGGCACAGATACGCAGTATTTT.

The CDR3, as DNA: TGCGCCAGCAGTGCTGCAGGAGGGCGGCAGCCCCAGCATTTT. Translated, it gives CASSAAGGRQPQHF. The chain combines TRBV10-1 with TRBJ1-5, with D unclear. V was pared by 4 bases and J by 7 bases, with 14 bases between. Germline CDR1 WNHNN, CDR2 SYGVQD (reference sequence). The CDR3 is 14 amino acids.

This chain links TRBV3-1 (or the pseudogene TRBV3-2) with TRBJ1-6; the match to TRBD1 covers 8 bases. J lost 10 bases, V lost 1 base, and 9 bases had no gene match. This CDR3 is 16 amino acids long. Germline-derived CDR1 and CDR2 are LGHDT and YNNKEL (reference sequence). Written as DNA, the CDR3 is TGTGCCAGCAGCCAAGCCGGGACAGGTGGTGGATCACCCCTCCACTTT. Protein: CASSQAGTGGGSPLHF.

This chain joins TRBV10-1 and TRBJ2-7; 8 positions match TRBD2. The V gene's germline CDR1 is WNHNN and CDR2 SYGVQD (reference sequence). V was pared by 9 bases and J by 0 bases, with 10 bases of the junction left unmatched. The CDR3 has 15 amino acids. CDR3 bases: TGCGCCAGAATTTCGGGGACTAGGGGCTCCTACGAGCAGTACTTC. It translates to CARISGTRGSYEQYF.

The chain links TRBV30 to TRBJ2-1; 9 bases fit TRBD2. CDR3 length: 16 residues. The V gene end was trimmed by 1 base and the J gene end by 4 bases; junction bases not matched to a gene: 8. Germline V gene data show CDR1 as GTSNPN and CDR2 as SVGIG (reference sequence). The CDR3 DNA reads TGTGCCTGGAGTGGACTAGCGGATGAACATTACAATGAGCAGTTCTTC. Translating gives CAWSGLADEHYNEQFF. The whole variable domain, filled in from reference TRBV30 and TRBJ2-1, reads SQTIHQWPATLVQPVGSPLSLECTVEGTSNPNLYWYRQAAGRGLQLLFYSVGIGQISSEVPQNLSASRPQDRQFILSSKKLLLSDSGFYLCAWSGLADEHYNEQFFGPGTRLTVL.

This sequence joins TRBV3-1 (or the pseudogene TRBV3-2) and TRBJ1-2; TRBD1 aligns across 9 bases. CDR3 length: 16 residues. V gave up 4 bases and J gave up 8 bases; unmatched junction bases: 14. Germline V gene data show CDR1 as LGHDT and CDR2 as YNNKEL (reference sequence). The CDR3 DNA reads TGTGCCAGCAGCCCTGGGACAGGGAGTAAGGTGGGCGGCTACACCTTC. Protein product: CASSPGTGSKVGGYTF.

V and J are TRBV9 and TRBJ1-2; TRBD1 matches at 7 bases. The junction had 6 bases not matched to a gene; V was cut back by 3 bases and J by 4 bases. Looked up from germline, CDR1 is SGDLS and CDR2 is YYNGEE. There are 14 residues in the CDR3. The CDR3 bases are TGTGCCAGCAGCGGCGGACAGGCAAGCTATGGCTACACCTTC. Translating it yields CASSGGQASYGYTF.

The chain recombines TRBV12-3 or TRBV12-4 with TRBJ2-7; no reliable D call. The CDR3 runs to 13 residues. V dropped 3 bases and J dropped 3 bases, with 9 bases sitting between them. CDR3 region: CASSLKGFYEQYF. CDR3 coding DNA: TGTGCCAGCAGTTTGAAGGGTTTCTACGAGCAGTACTTC.

V gene TRBV5-1 combines with J gene TRBJ2-1, with D possibly TRBD1 on 5 matching bases. V was cut by 0 bases and J by 7 bases, with 8 bases left in between. This CDR3 region has 13 residues. Looked up from germline, CDR1 is SGHRS and CDR2 is YFSETQ. CDR3 sequence reads: CASSLVRVNEQFF. In DNA form, the CDR3 reads TGCGCCAGCAGCTTGGTCAGGGTAAATGAGCAGTTCTTC.

As DNA, the CDR3 is TGTGCCAGCAGCCGACGGGACAGCCCTCAGGAGACCCAGTACTTC. Translation: CASSRRDSPQETQYF. The chain carries TRBV6-6 and TRBJ2-5, with 7 bases aligning to TRBD1. Germline loops: CDR1 MNHNY, CDR2 SVGAGI (reference sequence). V lost 6 bases, J lost 5 bases, and 12 bases stayed unmatched. This CDR3 has 15 residues.

The CDR3: CASIPGTGLTDTQYF. DNA of the CDR3: TGCGCCAGCATTCCCGGGACAGGGTTGACAGATACGCAGTATTTT. V and J are TRBV5-1 and TRBJ2-3; 9 positions agree with TRBD1. Germline values: CDR1 SGHRS, CDR2 YFSETQ. J was trimmed by 3 bases and V by 6 bases; bases with no gene match: 8. The CDR3 extends over 15 amino acids.

The chain recombines TRBV5-1 with TRBJ1-5; D unresolved. Trimming shortened V by 9 bases and J by 3 bases, and 22 bases separated the two germline ends. Germline V gene data show CDR1 as SGHRS and CDR2 as YFSETQ. CDR3 length: 16 amino acids. CDR3 nucleotides: TGCGCCACCCCCTACGTAAGGGATTCGAACAATCAGCCCCAGCATTTT. This codes for CATPYVRDSNNQPQHF.

The genes are TRBV19 and TRBJ2-7; D remains ambiguous. V lost 3 bases and J 5 bases, leaving 5 bases between the germline ends. Looked up from germline, CDR1 is LNHDA and CDR2 is SQIVND (reference sequence). The length of the CDR3 is 11 residues. CDR3 nucleotide sequence: TGTGCCAGTAGTATGAAGGACGAGCAGTACTTC. It specifies CASSMKDEQYF.

The chain is built from TRBV5-6 and TRBJ2-7; 7 nucleotides match TRBD2. CDR1 is SGHDT and CDR2 is YYEEEE in the germline V gene. CDR3 length equals 15 residues. Trimming took 3 bases from V and 0 from J; bases not matched to a gene: 6. Here the CDR3 reads CASSSSGGVSYEQYF. The CDR3 DNA sequence: TGTGCCAGCAGCTCTAGTGGGGGGGTCTCCTACGAGCAGTACTTC.

CDR3 nucleotides: TGTGCCAGCTCTCCGGGACGGTCTGGAAACACCATATATTTT. Its translation is CASSPGRSGNTIYF. This chain joins TRBV18 and TRBJ1-3, with D perhaps matching TRBD1 (5 bases). Germline CDR1 and CDR2: KGHSH and LQKENI. V lost 6 bases, J lost 1 base, and 10 bases lay in between. This CDR3 has 14 residues.

The chain carries TRBV9 and TRBJ1-1, with D tentatively TRBD1 (5 bases). V gave up 0 bases and J gave up 1 base, with 10 bases separating them. The CDR3 runs to 15 residues. CDR1 is SGDLS, CDR2 YYNGEE, per germline. CDR3 DNA sequence: TGTGCCAGCAGCGTAGTTGAGACAGCGAACACTGAAGCTTTCTTT. This encodes CASSVVETANTEAFF.